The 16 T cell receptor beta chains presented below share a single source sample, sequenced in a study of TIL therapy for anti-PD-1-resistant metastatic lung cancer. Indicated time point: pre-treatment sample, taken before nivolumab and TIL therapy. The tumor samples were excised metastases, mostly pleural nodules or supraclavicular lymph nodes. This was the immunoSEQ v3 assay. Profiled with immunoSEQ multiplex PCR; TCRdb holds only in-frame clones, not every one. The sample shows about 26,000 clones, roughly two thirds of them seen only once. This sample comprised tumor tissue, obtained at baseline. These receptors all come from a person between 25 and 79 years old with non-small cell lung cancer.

The CDR3 DNA is TGTGCCAGCAGCTTGGGAACTAGCGGGCACGATAAGGAGACCCAGTACTTC. It encodes CASSLGTSGHDKETQYF. The chain joins TRBV5-8 to TRBJ2-5, with TRBD2 identical over 9 bases. The CDR3 runs to 17 residues. CDR1 and CDR2 (germline): SGHTS, YDEGEE. V lost 0 bases and J lost 5; bases outside the gene matches: 11. The full variable domain, rest sourced from reference TRBV5-8 and TRBJ2-5, is EAGVTQSPTHLIKTRGQQATLRCSPISGHTSVYWYQQALGLGLQFLLWYDEGEERNRGNFPPRFSGRQFPNYSSELNVNALELEDSALYLCASSLGTSGHDKETQYFGPGTRLLVL.

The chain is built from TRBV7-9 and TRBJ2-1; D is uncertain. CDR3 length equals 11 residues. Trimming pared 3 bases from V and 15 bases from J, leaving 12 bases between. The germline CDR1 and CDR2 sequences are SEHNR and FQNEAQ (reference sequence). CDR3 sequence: CASSLGPFGFF. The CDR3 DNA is TGTGCCAGCAGCTTGGGCCCCTTCGGGTTCTTC.

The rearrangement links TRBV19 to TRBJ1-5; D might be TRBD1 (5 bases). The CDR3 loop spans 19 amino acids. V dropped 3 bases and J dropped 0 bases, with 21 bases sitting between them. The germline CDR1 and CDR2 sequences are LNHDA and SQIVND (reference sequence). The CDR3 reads CASSINTGGWGYSNQPQHF. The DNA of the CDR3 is TGTGCCAGTAGTATCAATACAGGCGGGTGGGGATATAGCAATCAGCCCCAGCATTTT.

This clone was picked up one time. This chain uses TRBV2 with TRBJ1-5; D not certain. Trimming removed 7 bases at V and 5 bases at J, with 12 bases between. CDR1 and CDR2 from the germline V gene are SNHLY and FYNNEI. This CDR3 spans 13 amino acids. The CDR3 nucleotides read TGTGCCAGCACCATAAGGAGGGATCAGCCCCAGCATTTT. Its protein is CASTIRRDQPQHF.

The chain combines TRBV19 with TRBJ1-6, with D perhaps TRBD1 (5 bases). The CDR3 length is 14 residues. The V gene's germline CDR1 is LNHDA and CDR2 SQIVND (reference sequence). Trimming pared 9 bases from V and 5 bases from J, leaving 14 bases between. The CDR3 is CASSGGVDNSPLHF. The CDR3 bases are TGTGCCAGCTCCGGGGGAGTCGATAATTCACCCCTCCACTTT. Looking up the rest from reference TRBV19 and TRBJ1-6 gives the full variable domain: DGGITQSPKYLFRKEGQNVTLSCEQNLNHDAMYWYRQDPGQGLRLIYYSQIVNDFQKGDIAEGYSVSREKKESFPLTVTSAQKNPTAFYLCASSGGVDNSPLHFGNGTRLTVT.

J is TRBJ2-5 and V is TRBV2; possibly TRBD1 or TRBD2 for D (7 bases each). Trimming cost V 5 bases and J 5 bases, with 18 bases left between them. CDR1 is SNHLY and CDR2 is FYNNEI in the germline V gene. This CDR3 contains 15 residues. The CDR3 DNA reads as TGTGCCAGCAGTTCTCTGACAGGGCGGGGGGAGACCCAGTACTTC. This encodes CASSSLTGRGETQYF. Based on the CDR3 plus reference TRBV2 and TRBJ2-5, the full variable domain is EPEVTQTPSHQVTQMGQEVILRCVPISNHLYFYWYRQILGQKVEFLVSFYNNEISEKSEIFDDQFSVERPDGSNFTLKIRSTKLEDSAMYFCASSSLTGRGETQYFGPGTRLLVL.

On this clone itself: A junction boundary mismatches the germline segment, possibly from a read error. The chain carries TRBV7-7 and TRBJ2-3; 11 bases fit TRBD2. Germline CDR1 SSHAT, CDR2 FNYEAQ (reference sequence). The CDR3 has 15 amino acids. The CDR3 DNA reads TGTGCTAGCAGCCCCGGGGCTAGCGGGGGGAGTACGCAGTATTTT. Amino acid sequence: CASSPGASGGSTQYF.

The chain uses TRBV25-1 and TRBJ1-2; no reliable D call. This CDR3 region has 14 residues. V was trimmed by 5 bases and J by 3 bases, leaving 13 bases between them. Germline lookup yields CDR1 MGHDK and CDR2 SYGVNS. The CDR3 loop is CASSPPGGYYGYTF. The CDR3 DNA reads TGTGCCAGCAGTCCTCCGGGCGGTTACTATGGCTACACCTTC.

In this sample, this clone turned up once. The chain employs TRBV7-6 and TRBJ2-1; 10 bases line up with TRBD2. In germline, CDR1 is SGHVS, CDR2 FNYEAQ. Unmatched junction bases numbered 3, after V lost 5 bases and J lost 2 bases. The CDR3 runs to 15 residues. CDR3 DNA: TGTGCCAGCAGCGTCACTAGCGGGGCCTACAATGAGCAGTTCTTC. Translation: CASSVTSGAYNEQFF. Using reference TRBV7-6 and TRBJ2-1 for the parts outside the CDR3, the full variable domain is GAGVSQSPRYKVTKRGQDVALRCDPISGHVSLYWYRQALGQGPEFLTYFNYEAQQDKSGLPNDRFSAERPEGSISTLTIQRTEQRDSAMYRCASSVTSGAYNEQFFGPGTRLTVL.

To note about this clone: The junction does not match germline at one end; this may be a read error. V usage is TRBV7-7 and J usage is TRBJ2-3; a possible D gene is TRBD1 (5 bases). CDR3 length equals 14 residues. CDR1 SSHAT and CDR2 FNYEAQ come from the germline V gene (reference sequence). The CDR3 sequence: CASSLDSSTDTQYF. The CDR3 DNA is TGTGCTAGCAGCCTAGACAGTAGCACAGATACGCAGTATTTT.

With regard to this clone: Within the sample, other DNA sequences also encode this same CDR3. DNA for the CDR3: TGTGCCAGCAGCTTAGACAGGGGTGGCTACACCTTC. This encodes CASSLDRGGYTF. V is TRBV7-2 and J is TRBJ1-2; 7 bases fit TRBD1. The CDR3 extends over 12 amino acids. The germline gives CDR1 SGHTA, CDR2 FQGNSA. V was pared by 1 base and J by 7 bases, with 0 bases of the junction left unmatched.

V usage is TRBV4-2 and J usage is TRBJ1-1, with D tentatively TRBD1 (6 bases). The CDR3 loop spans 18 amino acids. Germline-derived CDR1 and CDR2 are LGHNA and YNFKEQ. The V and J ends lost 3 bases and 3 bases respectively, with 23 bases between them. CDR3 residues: CASSHFSSGARRDTEAFF. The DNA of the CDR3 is TGTGCCAGCAGCCACTTCTCCTCAGGGGCTAGGAGGGACACTGAAGCTTTCTTT.

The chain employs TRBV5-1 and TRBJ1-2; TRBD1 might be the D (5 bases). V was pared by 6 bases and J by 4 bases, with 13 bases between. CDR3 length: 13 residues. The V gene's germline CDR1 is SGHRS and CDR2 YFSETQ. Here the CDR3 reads CASMGAGTYGYTF. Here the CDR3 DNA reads TGCGCCAGCATGGGAGCCGGGACCTATGGCTACACCTTC.

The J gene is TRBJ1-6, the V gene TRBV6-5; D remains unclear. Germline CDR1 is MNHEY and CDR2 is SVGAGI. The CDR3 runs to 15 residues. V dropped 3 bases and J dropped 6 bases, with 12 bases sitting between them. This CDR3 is CASSYDGRRNSPLHF. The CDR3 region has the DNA TGTGCCAGCAGTTATGATGGCAGGCGTAATTCACCCCTCCACTTT.

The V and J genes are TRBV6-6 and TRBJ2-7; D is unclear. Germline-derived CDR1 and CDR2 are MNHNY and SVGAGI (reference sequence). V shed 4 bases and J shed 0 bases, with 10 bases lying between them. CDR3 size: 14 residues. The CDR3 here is CASSFSLSSYEQYF. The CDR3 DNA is TGTGCCAGCAGTTTTTCCCTTAGCTCCTACGAGCAGTACTTC.

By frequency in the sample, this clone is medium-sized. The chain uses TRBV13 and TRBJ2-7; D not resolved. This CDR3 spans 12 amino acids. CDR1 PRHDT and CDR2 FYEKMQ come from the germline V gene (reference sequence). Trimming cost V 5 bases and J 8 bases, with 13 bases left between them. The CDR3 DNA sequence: TGTGCCAGCAGCACCCGTGGTCTGAAGCAGTACTTC. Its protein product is CASSTRGLKQYF.